This T cell receptor beta chain emerged from a study of OX40 agonist ivuxolimab in advanced cancers. Study-wide results and limits: CD8+ T cells (on average) carried more expanded clones than CD4+ T cells.

J was trimmed by 0 bases and V by 1 base; bases with no gene match: 3. Looked up from germline, CDR1 is SGHTA and CDR2 is FQGNSA. The CDR3 runs 18 residues. Produced via immunoSEQ multiplex PCR; TCRdb's table is partial and in-frame only. This table has some 100,000 clones, 80% to 90% appearing once. This clone turned up a few times. What it binds is not known. This sample comprised CD4+ or CD8+ T cells sorted from blood, obtained in a trial of the OX40 agonist ivuxolimab. The origin of this receptor is an adult with an advanced solid tumor such as melanoma, head and neck, liver or kidney cancer. This chain joins TRBV7-2 and TRBJ2-2; 12 bases align to TRBD2. CDR3 sequence: CASSLELAGGPNTGELFF. The CDR3 DNA sequence: TGTGCCAGCAGCTTAGAACTAGCGGGAGGACCGAACACCGGGGAGCTGTTTTTT.